One TCR beta chain is described in this entry. Its antigen has not been determined. Qualities for individual bases were not recorded, and no much larger clone is one base off. This entry is derived from a study of T cell responses to AZD1222 COVID-19 vaccine (dated by TCRdb to 2020 to 2023). About the full investigation: AZD1222 recipients with second doses at about 4 weeks or about 12 weeks were pooled, because spike-specific TCR depth and breadth did not differ between schedules. Trial participants were enrolled by age into 18-55, 56-69 and 70-plus year subgroups, with around 150, 28 and 57 TCR-sequenced participants respectively. TCR sequencing covered roughly 230 trial participants: 200 to 210 given two doses of AZD1222 and approximately 26 given two doses of MenACWY control vaccine.

The CDR3 contains 15 residues, cysteine and phenylalanine counted. The only DNA kept is the CDR3, 45 bases in frame from the first base. The germline V gene provides CDR1 SGHRS and CDR2 YFSETQ. V is pared back by 3 bases and J by 6 bases, with 13 bases lying between the germline termini. The CDR3 regions of human TCRbeta chains were subjected to immunosequencing. Under the source paper's analysis protocol: Repertoire TCRs were matched against a reference library of SARS-CoV-2-specific TCRs generated with the MIRA antigen-specificity platform. Breadth was defined as the fraction of unique TCRs that were SARS-CoV-2-associated, and depth was defined as the fraction of total T cells that were SARS-CoV-2-associated. Using the MIRA data, each spike-specific TCR was mapped to the spike region that the TCR reacts to and placed in a CD4 or CD8 class. Log10-transformed breadth and depth values were compared by one-way ANOVA with Sidak's multiple comparisons tests. The table was pulled from immuneACCESS by TCRdb, which kept in-frame rearrangements only. Such tables lose some clones; where checked, under half of the loss comes from unresolved V genes, and the rest has no known cause. V, J and clone size derive from that table, while D and trimming were established from the DNA sequence. The sample profile shows some 100,000 clones; around 87% of them were found once. The ten biggest clones cover about 3.3% of the sample.

The time point tag for this specimen amounts to: baseline before first vaccination. The vaccinee samples were drawn from two UK trials, COV001 and COV002, one of which was a single-blind randomized controlled phase 2/3 trial testing AZD1222 (ChAdOx1 nCoV-19) in healthy adults. For TCRbeta chain sequencing, PBMC samples from trial participants were taken at day 0 and at day 28 after the second dose. What the work shows at the level of the full study, not this receptor alone: A significant rise in spike-specific TCR breadth and depth was observed after two AZD1222 doses relative to day 0 and relative to MenACWY recipients. The 56-69-year group was small, and its depth increase did not reach significance, likely because of low power. Epitopes outside the regions mutated in the B.1.351 and B.1.1.7 variants were reportedly recognized by nearly half of the unique spike-specific TCRs. Conclusions about previously exposed vaccinees are limited because only five to seven AZD1222 recipients were SARS-CoV-2 seropositive at baseline. No day 14 peak-response samples were available, so repertoires were characterized only after the peak T cell response. The whole spike protein was spanned by vaccine-associated CD4 TCRs, and dominant responses were seen in regions 160-218 and 743-854. Participants were mostly white British, with more females than males. The authors suggested clonal diversity may have been underestimated.

The receptor's source is an adult in good health. The sequences come from peripheral blood, collected on day 0 of AZD1222 vaccination. Here the chain combines TRBV5-1 and TRBJ1-6; possibly the D gene is TRBD1, per 5 matching bases. The nucleotide sequence reads as follows: TGCGCCAGCAGCTCGAACCGGGACCCTAATTCACCCCTCCACTTT. It translates to CASSSNRDPNSPLHF.